What follows are 9 T cell receptor beta chains derived from one specimen sequenced in a study of T cell repertoires in cytomegalovirus infection. TCRdb independently ran MiXCR on the reads; one entry per CDR3 protein. Among around 490,000 distinct CDR3 sequences listed, more than 25% were seen once. The sample consisted of PBMCs. The origin of the receptors is a human donor in good health (CMV status not recorded). Some clones in this sample may be carry-over from other donors' samples.

In its sample, this clonotype was seen a few times. The rearrangement uses TRBV7-6 and TRBJ2-7, with TRBD1 identical over 9 bases. Losses at the gene ends were 6 bases for V and 1 base for J; bases not matched to a gene: 10. The germline V gene has CDR1 SGHVS and CDR2 FNYEAQ. The CDR3 covers 16 residues. DNA of the CDR3: TGTGCCAGCAGTCCTACGTCGACAGGGGGGTCCTACGAGCAGTACGTC. Its protein product is CASSPTSTGGSYEQYV.

The gene calls are TRBV5-1 and TRBJ2-5, with 9 bases matching TRBD1. Germline V lookup: CDR1 SGHRS, CDR2 YFSETQ. V lost 2 bases, J lost 5 bases, and 1 base stayed unmatched. The CDR3 runs 13 residues. The CDR3 DNA reads TGCGCCAGCAGCTTCGGGACAGGGGAGACCCAGTACTTC. Translated, it gives CASSFGTGETQYF.

The V and J genes are TRBV5-1 and TRBJ1-1; D is perhaps TRBD1 (5 bases). V lost 3 bases to trimming and J lost 3 bases, with 12 bases between them. The CDR3 has 14 residues. Germline V lookup: CDR1 SGHRS, CDR2 YFSETQ. CDR3 protein: CASSSGPGDTEAFF. The DNA for the CDR3 is TGCGCCAGCAGCTCGGGACCGGGGGACACTGAAGCTTTCTTT.

This chain links TRBV19 with TRBJ2-7; TRBD1 matches 7 bases. Germline CDR1 and CDR2: LNHDA and SQIVND (reference sequence). CDR3 length: 15 amino acids. Trimming cost V 3 bases and J 1 base; bases outside gene matches: 6. The DNA for the CDR3 is TGTGCCAGTAGTATTTCCACAGGGGCGTCCTACGAGCAGTACGTC. Translation gives CASSISTGASYEQYV.

The rearrangement links TRBV19 to TRBJ1-5; 7 bases map to TRBD1. Germline V gene data show CDR1 as LNHDA and CDR2 as SQIVND (reference sequence). The CDR3 runs to 15 residues. The ends lost 3 bases at V and 0 bases at J; junction bases unmatched: 2. The CDR3 DNA is TGTGCCAGTAGTATCGGACAGGTTAGCAATCAGCCCCAGCATTTT. Residues: CASSIGQVSNQPQHF. Full variable domain (outside the CDR3, taken from reference TRBV19 and TRBJ1-5): DGGITQSPKYLFRKEGQNVTLSCEQNLNHDAMYWYRQDPGQGLRLIYYSQIVNDFQKGDIAEGYSVSREKKESFPLTVTSAQKNPTAFYLCASSIGQVSNQPQHFGDGTRLSIL.

The V and J genes are TRBV6-6 and TRBJ2-1; unclear D gene. There are 14 residues in the CDR3. The germline V gene encodes CDR1 MNHNY and CDR2 SVGAGI (reference sequence). The germline V and J ends were trimmed by 5 bases and 8 bases, with 16 bases remaining between them. DNA of the CDR3: TGTGCCAGCAGTATGGCACGCCACGTCCATGAGCAGTTCTTC. Protein: CASSMARHVHEQFF.

The V gene is TRBV6-2 or TRBV6-3, the J gene TRBJ2-2, with 7 bases identical to TRBD1. Germline V gives CDR1 MNHEY, CDR2 SVGEGT. V gave up 2 bases and J gave up 7 bases; unmatched junction bases: 7. The CDR3 is 15 amino acids. The CDR3 DNA sequence: TGTGCCAGCAGTTACGCCCCGGACAGGCTCGGGGAGCTGTTTTTT. Protein: CASSYAPDRLGELFF.

V and J are TRBV20-1 and TRBJ2-3; D possibly corresponds to TRBD2 (5 bases). Trimming removed 5 bases from V and 3 bases from J, with 15 bases in between. CDR1 and CDR2 (germline): DFQATT, SNEGSKA (reference sequence). This CDR3 is built from 14 residues. Here the CDR3 reads CSAVATPQTDTQYF. In DNA form, the CDR3 reads TGCAGTGCTGTAGCGACCCCACAGACAGATACGCAGTATTTT.

This clonotype was counted many times. The rearrangement joins TRBV6-2 or TRBV6-3 to TRBJ2-7; D is possibly TRBD1 (6 bases). The V end was cut by 5 bases, the J end by 7 bases, with 15 bases between. CDR3 length: 13 amino acids. CDR1 is MNHEY, CDR2 SVGEGT, per germline. The CDR3 nucleotides read TGTGCCAGCAGTCCTTCAGGGGCCGGGGAGCAGTACGTC. Its protein product is CASSPSGAGEQYV.